The present T cell receptor beta chain was sequenced within a study of blood T cell repertoires in COVID-19. Study overall: Sources were T cells, B-cell-depleted T cells, or PBMCs; the material itself was cDNA or gDNA.

The V end was cut by 0 bases, the J end by 7 bases, with 14 bases between. The CDR3 consists of 16 residues. Germline V gives CDR1 SGDLS, CDR2 YYNGEE. In the original workflow: Amplification from reference gene primers served as the basis for estimated nucleated cell counts. Using immunoSEQ multiplex PCR, the repertoire was profiled, and TCRdb retains in-frame clones only, with some absent. For V, J and clone size, that table is used; D and trimming come from the DNA. In the table there are 75,000 to 90,000 clones, roughly 86% of which are singletons. The TCR comes from a middle-aged man with active COVID-19. The chain has TRBV9 and TRBJ1-6; D is ambiguous. The specimen was peripheral blood. This CDR3 is CASSVEYGPGNSPLHF. In DNA, the CDR3 is TGTGCCAGCAGCGTAGAATATGGCCCGGGGAATTCACCCCTCCACTTT.